Shown below are 22 T cell receptor beta chains from a single sample sequenced in a study of neurological immune-mediated disorders (dated by TCRdb to about 2019). Libraries came from 5' RACE. The sample was run on an Illumina HiSeq 2500. TCRdb took the public reads, trimmed them with fastp at Q25, ran MiXCR for clone calling and kept in-frame beta chains. For every CDR3 protein sequence, its rows merge into one entry that carries the most common genes and DNA. The sample table contains tens of thousands of distinct CDR3 sequences; only one count was recorded for 2.6% of them. The ten largest clones take up roughly 1.1% of the sample. Sequencing used PBMCs. The receptors here all came from a woman between 25 and 40 years old with multiple sclerosis.

This clonotype was picked up many times. The chain employs TRBV6-6 and TRBJ1-2; TRBD1 matches at 7 bases. V dropped 1 base and J dropped 8; count of bases not matched to a gene: 10. Germline loops: CDR1 MNHNY, CDR2 SVGAGI (reference sequence). The CDR3 runs 15 residues. This chain's CDR3 is CASSYYKGTESGYTF. The CDR3 DNA sequence: TGTGCCAGCAGTTACTATAAAGGGACAGAGAGCGGCTACACCTTC.

At least ten counts were recorded for this clonotype. This chain joins TRBV20-1 and TRBJ1-1; D might be TRBD1 (6 bases). The V gene lost 5 bases and the J gene lost 0 bases, with 16 bases spanning the gap. The CDR3 extends over 15 amino acids. The germline V gene encodes CDR1 DFQATT and CDR2 SNEGSKA (reference sequence). This chain's CDR3 is CSASMDSYMNTEAFF. DNA of the CDR3: TGCAGTGCTTCAATGGACAGTTACATGAACACTGAAGCTTTCTTT.

This clonotype is classed as medium-sized (0.01 to 0.1%). V and J are TRBV7-9 and TRBJ1-1, with D perhaps matching TRBD1 (5 bases). Germline V gives CDR1 SEHNR, CDR2 FQNEAQ (reference sequence). Trimming took off 0 bases at V and 4 bases at J, with 12 bases between the two ends. There are 15 residues in the CDR3. Here the CDR3 reads CASSLASGVGTEAFF. The CDR3 DNA reads as TGTGCCAGCAGCTTAGCCTCGGGGGTTGGCACTGAAGCTTTCTTT.

Ten or more counts support this clonotype. This sequence joins TRBV25-1 and TRBJ2-7; 7 nucleotides agree with TRBD1. V dropped 9 bases and J dropped 2; count of bases not matched to a gene: 1. This CDR3 is 11 amino acids long. Germline CDR1 reads MGHDK; CDR2 reads SYGVNS. The chain's CDR3 is CASGTAYEQYF. CDR3 in DNA: TGTGCCAGTGGGACAGCCTACGAGCAGTACTTC.

This clonotype was detected many times. This chain links TRBV20-1 with TRBJ2-3; a possible D gene is TRBD1 (5 bases). The germline CDR1 and CDR2 sequences are DFQATT and SNEGSKA (reference sequence). This CDR3 comprises 15 residues. V lost 2 bases and J lost 5, with 17 bases in between. CDR3 nucleotides: TGCAGTGCTAGAATGGGCCAGGGAAGAGGAGATACGCAGTATTTT. This sequence encodes CSARMGQGRGDTQYF.

This clonotype was counted at least ten times. V gene TRBV3-1 combines with J gene TRBJ2-5; either TRBD1 or TRBD2 may fit D (5 bases each). The CDR3 has 14 residues. Germline CDR1 LGHDT, CDR2 YNNKEL (reference sequence). V gave up 4 bases and J gave up 5 bases, with 14 bases separating them. In DNA, the CDR3 is TGTGCCAGCAGCCCCAACCGAGGGGCCGAGACCCAGTACTTC. Amino acid sequence: CASSPNRGAETQYF.

This clonotype was seen ten or more times. This chain uses TRBV6-5 with TRBJ2-7, with D perhaps assigned TRBD1 or TRBD2 (6 bases each). The CDR3 has 15 residues. V dropped 2 bases and J dropped 3 bases, with 14 bases sitting between them. Germline V gives CDR1 MNHEY, CDR2 SVGAGI. The CDR3, as DNA: TGTGCCAGCAGTTACGAGGGGGGAACCCACTACGAGCAGTACTTC. It yields the protein CASSYEGGTHYEQYF.

A remark on this clonotype: Here the CDR3 omits its conserved ending phenylalanine or tryptophan, so a read error is the likely source. V is TRBV10-3 and J is TRBJ2-7; D uncertain. Trimming stripped 6 bases from V and 0 bases from J, with 15 bases between. CDR1 and CDR2 (germline): ENHRY, SYGVKD. There are 15 residues in the CDR3. CDR3 in amino acids: CAISGDILTSYEQYN. DNA for the CDR3: TGTGCCATCAGCGGCGACATCCTTACCTCCTACGAGCAGTACAAC.

There are many counts of this clonotype. The rearrangement links TRBV14 to TRBJ1-1, with no clear D. Germline CDR1 reads SGHDN; CDR2 reads FVKESK. The CDR3 is 13 residues long. V lost 1 base and J 8 bases, leaving 11 bases between the germline ends. The CDR3 DNA follows: TGTGCCAGCAGCCAAGCGTCCGGGATCGAAGCTTTCTTT. Translation: CASSQASGIEAFF.

The chain has TRBV18 and TRBJ1-1; D is unresolved. CDR3 length equals 15 residues. Looked up from germline, CDR1 is KGHSH and CDR2 is LQKENI. V was cut by 2 bases and J by 5 bases, with 15 bases left in between. In nucleotides, the CDR3 is TGTGCCAGCTCACCATATAATGAGGAAGGTACTGAAGCTTTCTTT. This codes for CASSPYNEEGTEAFF.

This clonotype has at least ten counts. This chain's CDR3 is CASSSRLVSTDTQYF. In DNA form, the CDR3 reads TGTGCCAGCAGCTCCAGACTAGTGAGCACAGATACGCAGTATTTT. The gene calls are TRBV7-9 and TRBJ2-3, with D possibly TRBD2 on 6 matching bases. Trimming took 4 bases from V and 0 from J, leaving 11 bases between them. The germline CDR1 and CDR2 sequences are SEHNR and FQNEAQ (reference sequence). This CDR3 comprises 15 residues.

The chain employs TRBV11-2 and TRBJ1-1; D is uncertain. The CDR3 totals 13 residues. The germline CDR1 and CDR2 sequences are SGHAT and FQNNGV. The ends were cut back, 2 bases at V and 1 base at J, with 5 bases in the middle. CDR3 DNA sequence: TGTGCCAGCAGCTTACGGTCGAACACTGAAGCTTTCTTT. Protein product: CASSLRSNTEAFF.

This clonotype was counted ten times or more. This rearrangement joins TRBV5-1 to TRBJ2-5; 10 nucleotides agree with TRBD2. V was clipped by 1 base and J by 2 bases; unmatched bases: 5. In germline, CDR1 is SGHRS, CDR2 YFSETQ. This CDR3 has 16 amino acids. CDR3 residues: CASSLLLAGPQETQYF. In DNA form, the CDR3 reads TGCGCCAGCAGCTTGCTACTAGCGGGACCACAAGAGACCCAGTACTTC. The full variable domain, rest sourced from reference TRBV5-1 and TRBJ2-5, is KAGVTQTPRYLIKTRGQQVTLSCSPISGHRSVSWYQQTPGQGLQFLFEYFSETQRNKGNFPGRFSGRQFSNSRSEMNVSTLELGDSALYLCASSLLLAGPQETQYFGPGTRLLVL.

Ten or more counts support this clonotype. The DNA of the CDR3 is TGTGCCAGCAGCTTGGGGAGGGGGCACACAGATACGCAGTATTTT. Amino acid sequence: CASSLGRGHTDTQYF. J is TRBJ2-3 and V is TRBV7-9; D tentatively fits TRBD1 or TRBD2 (7 bases each). The CDR3 runs to 15 residues. V lost 3 bases to trimming and J lost 2 bases, with 12 bases between them. Germline assignment: CDR1 SEHNR and CDR2 FQNEAQ (reference sequence).

This clonotype was recorded many times. The gene calls are TRBV7-2 and TRBJ2-1; no clear D gene. The CDR3 runs 12 residues. Germline lookup yields CDR1 SGHTA and CDR2 FQGNSA. V was clipped by 3 bases and J by 8 bases, with 8 bases between them. CDR3 DNA: TGTGCCAGCAGCTTCCTCCTACATGAGCAGTTCTTC. Encoded protein: CASSFLLHEQFF.

In this sample, this clonotype turned up many times. The chain employs TRBV27 and TRBJ1-5, with D unclear. Per germline, CDR1 MNHEY and CDR2 SMNVEV (reference sequence). Trimming stripped 6 bases from V and 7 bases from J, with 13 bases between. The CDR3 runs 13 residues. DNA for the CDR3: TGTGCCAGCAGCTTAGAGGTTAGGCAGCCCCAGCATTTT. This encodes CASSLEVRQPQHF.

This clonotype was picked up many times. The CDR3 DNA reads as TGCGCCAGCAGCTTGGCCGGGCGCGGGAATGAAAAACTGTTTTTT. Residues: CASSLAGRGNEKLFF. The chain couples TRBV5-1 to TRBJ1-4, with D unresolved. Germline V gene data show CDR1 as SGHRS and CDR2 as YFSETQ. The CDR3 is 15 residues long. The V end lost 0 bases, the J end lost 5 bases, and 11 bases lay between the germline ends.

This clonotype was observed many times. The chain combines TRBV29-1 with TRBJ1-2; 11 positions match TRBD1. The CDR3 has 14 residues. Germline values: CDR1 SQVTM, CDR2 ANQGSEA. J lost 4 bases, V lost 5 bases, and 6 bases had no gene match. This CDR3 reads CSVPPGQGVYGYTF. In DNA form, the CDR3 reads TGCAGCGTTCCACCGGGACAGGGGGTCTATGGCTACACCTTC.

Remarks on this clonotype: A much larger clone sits a single nucleotide away, making a read error possible. The chain recombines TRBV12-3 or TRBV12-4 with TRBJ2-1, with a weak D call TRBD2 (6 bases). Deletions cut 7 bases from V and 10 bases from J, with 20 bases between. The CDR3 extends over 14 amino acids. CDR3 protein: CASNPMEGSGEQFF. The CDR3 nucleotides are TGTGCCAGCAACCCCATGGAGGGGAGCGGCGAGCAGTTCTTC.

This clonotype was detected many times. The rearrangement links TRBV7-2 to TRBJ2-1, with 13 nucleotides matching TRBD2. This CDR3 spans 15 amino acids. Germline V gene data show CDR1 as SGHTA and CDR2 as FQGNSA. Trimming at V came to 2 bases and at J to 8 bases, leaving 3 bases not matched to a gene. CDR3 coding DNA: TGTGCCAGCAGCTTACAAGGACTAGCGGGAGATGAGCAGTTCTTC. Translation: CASSLQGLAGDEQFF.

This clonotype was seen many times. The chain carries TRBV7-2 and TRBJ1-6; maybe TRBD1 (6 bases). The CDR3 covers 16 residues. Looked up from germline, CDR1 is SGHTA and CDR2 is FQGNSA. Trimming took 8 bases from V and 7 from J, leaving 21 bases between them. The CDR3 region is CASRQGSLMGNSPLHF. CDR3 in DNA: TGTGCCAGCCGTCAGGGGAGCCTTATGGGAAATTCACCCCTCCACTTT.

Ten or more counts support this clonotype. The rearrangement links TRBV7-6 to TRBJ2-7, with TRBD2 matching 7 bases. CDR3 length equals 16 residues. Germline V gene sequence: CDR1 SGHVS, CDR2 FNYEAQ. V shed 1 base and J 4 bases; nucleotides not matched to a gene: 10. The CDR3 loop reads CASSLGEGPTAYEQYF. For the CDR3, the DNA is TGTGCCAGCAGCTTAGGGGAGGGCCCAACGGCATACGAGCAGTACTTC.